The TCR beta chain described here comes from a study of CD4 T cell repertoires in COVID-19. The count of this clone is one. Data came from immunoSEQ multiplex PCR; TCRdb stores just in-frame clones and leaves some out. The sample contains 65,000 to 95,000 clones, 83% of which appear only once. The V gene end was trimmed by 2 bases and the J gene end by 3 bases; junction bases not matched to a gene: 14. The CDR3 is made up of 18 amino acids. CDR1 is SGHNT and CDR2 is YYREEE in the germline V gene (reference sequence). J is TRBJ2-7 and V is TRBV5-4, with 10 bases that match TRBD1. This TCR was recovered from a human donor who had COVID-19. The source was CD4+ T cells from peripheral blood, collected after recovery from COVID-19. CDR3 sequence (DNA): TGTGCCAGCAGCTTTTTGCCCGCTACCGGGACAGGGGACTACGAGCAGTACTTC. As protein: CASSFLPATGTGDYEQYF.